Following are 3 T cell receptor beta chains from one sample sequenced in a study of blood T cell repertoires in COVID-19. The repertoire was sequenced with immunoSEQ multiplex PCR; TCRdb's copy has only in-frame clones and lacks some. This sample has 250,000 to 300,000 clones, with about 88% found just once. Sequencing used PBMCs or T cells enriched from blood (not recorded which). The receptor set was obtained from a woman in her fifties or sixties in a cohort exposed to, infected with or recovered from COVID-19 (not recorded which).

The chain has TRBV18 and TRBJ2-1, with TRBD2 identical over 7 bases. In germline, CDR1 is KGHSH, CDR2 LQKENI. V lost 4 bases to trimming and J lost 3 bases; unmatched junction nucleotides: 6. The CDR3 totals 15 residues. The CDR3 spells CASSRGLADYNEQFF. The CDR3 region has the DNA TGTGCCAGCTCACGTGGCCTAGCGGACTACAATGAGCAGTTCTTC.

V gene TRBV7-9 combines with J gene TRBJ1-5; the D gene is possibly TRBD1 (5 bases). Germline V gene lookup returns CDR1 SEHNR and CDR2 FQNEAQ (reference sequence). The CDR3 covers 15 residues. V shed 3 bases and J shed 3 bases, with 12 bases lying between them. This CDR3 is CASSFGGANNQPQHF. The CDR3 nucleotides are TGTGCCAGCAGCTTTGGAGGGGCCAACAATCAGCCCCAGCATTTT.

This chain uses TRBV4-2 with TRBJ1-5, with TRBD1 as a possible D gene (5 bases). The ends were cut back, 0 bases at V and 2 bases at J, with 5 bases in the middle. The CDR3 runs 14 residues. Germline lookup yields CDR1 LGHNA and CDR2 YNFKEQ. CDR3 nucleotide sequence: TGTGCCAGCAGCCAAGACAGGGGCAATCAGCCCCAGCATTTT. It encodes CASSQDRGNQPQHF.